The clone carrying this T cell receptor beta chain was observed a handful of times. The data are from a study of identical twins. Everyone who gave samples was a healthy Caucasian. Looked up from germline, CDR1 is MNHEY and CDR2 is SVGAGI. This CDR3 region has 15 residues. Trimming removed 0 bases from V and 0 bases from J, with 6 bases in between. TCRdb ran MiXCR on the 5' RACE reads and lists one entry per CDR3 protein. The repertoire includes roughly 490,000 distinct CDR3 sequences, approximately 15% of them detected once, and around 0.98% sits in the top ten. This same sample was also part of a study on yellow fever vaccine responses in identical twins.

Sequenced sample: CD4+ T cells sorted from blood. The clonotype originates from a woman younger than 30 in good health. The genes are TRBV6-5 and TRBJ1-5; D gene uncertain. CDR3 in amino acids: CASSYSQTSNQPQHF. The CDR3 DNA reads as TGTGCCAGCAGTTACTCACAGACTAGCAATCAGCCCCAGCATTTT.